These T cell receptor beta chains were read from a single sample in a study of T-cell memory formation after mild COVID-19. From the 5' RACE reads, TCRdb called clonotypes with MiXCR, one entry per CDR3 protein. This table has about 290,000 distinct CDR3 sequences, more than 15% appearing once. The source material was PBMCs or a T cell subset sorted from them (not recorded which). These TCRs come from a man aged 18 to 29 who had mild COVID-19 (a few samples of this study predate the infection). Cell type and time point are not known. Each CDR3 is given with its conserved first and last residue. The D gene is left open where the match is weak. A row's size may be missing; if present it is once, few, many or a size class.

TRBV24-1,NA,few,TRBJ2-3,CATSDGPFGTQYF,TGTGCCACCAGTGATGGGCCTTTTGGTACGCAGTATTTT
TRBV19,TRBD1,NA,TRBJ1-2,CASRGQSYGYTF,TGTGCCAGTAGGGGACAGTCCTATGGCTACACCTTC
TRBV5-1,NA,NA,TRBJ1-1,CASSATMNTEAFF,TGCGCCAGCAGCGCCACGATGAACACTGAAGCTTTCTTT
TRBV11-3,NA,NA,TRBJ2-1,CASSPGAGNEQFF,TGTGCCAGCAGCCCGGGGGCCGGCAATGAGCAGTTCTTC
TRBV12-3/TRBV12-4,NA,NA,TRBJ1-3,CASIPGPYSGNTIYF,TGTGCCAGCATCCCCGGACCCTACTCTGGAAACACCATATATTTT
TRBV7-2,TRBD1,NA,TRBJ2-1,CASSMGTEKWNEQFF,TGTGCCAGCAGCATGGGGACAGAAAAGTGGAATGAGCAGTTCTTC
TRBV6-5,NA,few,TRBJ1-1,CASRPPKGSNTEAFF,TGTGCCAGCAGGCCTCCCAAGGGGTCGAACACTGAAGCTTTCTTT
TRBV5-5,NA,few,TRBJ2-7,CASSLRAGSGEQYF,TGTGCCAGCAGCTTACGGGCAGGGTCAGGCGAGCAGTACTTC
TRBV20-1,TRBD1,many,TRBJ2-5,CSATGTGVKTQYF,TGCAGTGCTACCGGGACAGGGGTAAAGACCCAGTACTTC
TRBV4-1,NA,few,TRBJ2-6,CASSREVRRGANVLTF,TGCGCCAGCAGCCGGGAGGTTCGGCGTGGGGCCAACGTCCTGACTTTC
TRBV4-1,TRBD1,few,TRBJ2-7,CASSQGTGVYEQYF,TGCGCCAGCAGCCAAGGGACAGGGGTATACGAGCAGTACTTC
TRBV7-2,TRBD2,many,TRBJ2-7,CASSLAGTYEQYF,TGTGCCAGCAGCCTAGCGGGGACCTACGAGCAGTACTTC
TRBV5-1,NA,many,TRBJ1-1,CASSLTGNTEAFF,TGCGCCAGCAGCTTGACAGGGAACACTGAAGCTTTCTTT
TRBV2,TRBD2,few,TRBJ2-7,CASSEMSGGSEQYF,TGTGCCAGCAGTGAAATGTCGGGGGGGAGCGAGCAGTACTTC
TRBV20-1,TRBD1,NA,TRBJ1-1,CSATGTKAFF,TGCAGTGCGACAGGGACTAAAGCTTTCTTT
TRBV7-8,NA,few,TRBJ2-3,CASSFSGAADTQYF,TGTGCCAGCAGCTTTTCCGGGGCGGCAGATACGCAGTATTTT
TRBV27,NA,few,TRBJ2-7,CASSLRVTYEQYF,TGTGCCAGCAGTCTCAGGGTTACCTACGAGCAGTACTTC
TRBV18,TRBD1,many,TRBJ2-7,CASSPPGTGVLYEQYF,TGTGCCAGCTCACCACCGGGTACAGGGGTCCTCTACGAGCAGTACTTC
TRBV29-1,NA,NA,TRBJ1-2,CSVGPGDGYTF,TGCAGCGTGGGTCCGGGGGATGGCTACACCTTC
TRBV5-1,NA,few,TRBJ2-3,CASRVAVSTDTQYF,TGCGCCAGCAGAGTAGCGGTGAGCACAGATACGCAGTATTTT
TRBV12-3/TRBV12-4,NA,few,TRBJ2-7,CASSSRVGSSEQYF,TGTGCCAGCAGTTCTAGGGTAGGTTCCTCCGAGCAGTACTTC
TRBV7-9,TRBD1,few,TRBJ1-1,CASSQTQKGQGAPAFF,TGTGCCAGCAGCCAAACCCAAAAGGGACAGGGGGCACCGGCTTTCTTT
TRBV12-3/TRBV12-4,NA,many,TRBJ2-5,CASSSAGQETQYF,TGTGCCAGCAGTTCGGCGGGGCAAGAGACCCAGTACTTC
TRBV9,NA,NA,TRBJ1-1,CASSASYRVSGTEAFF,TGTGCCAGCAGCGCCTCCTACAGGGTTAGCGGCACTGAAGCTTTCTTT
TRBV5-6,TRBD1,few,TRBJ2-7,CASSPDQGQGASEQYF,TGTGCCAGCAGCCCTGACCAGGGACAGGGGGCGAGCGAGCAGTACTTC
TRBV12-3/TRBV12-4,NA,few,TRBJ2-7,CASSDPGPGTYEQYF,TGTGCCAGCAGTGATCCGGGTCCTGGGACCTACGAGCAGTACTTC
TRBV9,NA,NA,TRBJ2-1,CASSVEGTVNEQFF,TGTGCCAGCAGCGTAGAGGGCACAGTGAATGAGCAGTTCTTC
TRBV7-7,NA,many,TRBJ1-1,CASSLSEGAEAFF,TGTGCTAGCAGCTTATCTGAAGGAGCTGAAGCTTTCTTT
TRBV5-1,NA,NA,TRBJ1-1,CASSLDQALNTEAFF,TGCGCCAGCAGCTTGGATCAGGCCCTGAACACTGAAGCTTTCTTT
TRBV12-3/TRBV12-4,TRBD2,few,TRBJ2-3,CASRLAGGLDTQYF,TGTGCCAGCAGACTAGCGGGGGGGCTCGATACGCAGTATTTT
TRBV7-2,NA,few,TRBJ1-2,CASSLDTSNYGYTF,TGTGCCAGCAGCTTGGACACATCCAACTATGGCTACACCTTC
TRBV4-1,TRBD2,few,TRBJ2-1,CASSQVSPAGTIEQFF,TGCGCCAGCAGCCAAGTTAGTCCAGCGGGGACCATTGAGCAGTTCTTC